These 25 T cell receptor beta chains were sequenced from one sample in a study of T cell clones after liver transplantation (dated by TCRdb to about 2019). The protocol used for the library was the immunoSEQ multiplex PCR assay. What TCRdb holds here is the immuneACCESS table cut down to in-frame rearrangements. Part of the clones is not present; checked against another copy, under half of the missing clones reflect an unresolved V gene, and the others are unexplained. For this sample the table gives 99,000 or so clones, of which 82% were detected only once. The biggest ten clones account for over 0.75% of the sample. The sample's time point label, in plain terms: pre-transplant. The sample consisted of CD4+ T cells from blood, taken before liver transplant. The source is a human donor who received a liver transplant.

V usage is TRBV9 and J usage is TRBJ1-6, with D uncertain. The germline CDR1 and CDR2 sequences are SGDLS and YYNGEE. The CDR3 runs to 14 residues. V lost 0 bases and J 10 bases, leaving 11 bases between the germline ends. This CDR3 reads CASSVVGEDSPLHF. The CDR3 region has the DNA TGTGCCAGCAGCGTAGTTGGGGAGGACTCACCCCTCCACTTT. Variable domain in full (rest from reference TRBV9 and TRBJ1-6): DSGVTQTPKHLITATGQRVTLRCSPRSGDLSVYWYQQSLDQGLQFLIQYYNGEERAKGNILERFSAQQFPDLHSELNLSSLELGDSALYFCASSVVGEDSPLHFGNGTRLTVT.

V gene TRBV14 combines with J gene TRBJ1-1; TRBD1 agrees at 11 bases. The CDR3 sequence is 15 residues long. The J segment lost 4 bases and the V segment lost 6 bases, leaving 7 bases of the junction unmatched. CDR1 and CDR2 from the germline V gene are SGHDN and FVKESK. The CDR3 spells CASSRDRGISTEAFF. The CDR3, as DNA: TGTGCCAGCAGTCGGGACAGGGGGATTAGCACTGAAGCTTTCTTT.

The chain recombines TRBV18 with TRBJ2-1; a weak D match, TRBD1 (6 bases). In germline, CDR1 is KGHSH, CDR2 LQKENI. Trimming stripped 1 base from V and 12 bases from J, with 19 bases between. The CDR3 sequence is 15 residues long. The DNA for the CDR3 is TGTGCCAGCTCACCACTGACGAACAGGGAAGGCAGGCAGTTCTTC. Translation gives CASSPLTNREGRQFF.

V gene TRBV20-1 combines with J gene TRBJ2-1, with a tentative D call TRBD1 (6 bases). Germline CDR1 and CDR2: DFQATT and SNEGSKA (reference sequence). Between the trimmed V and J ends, which lost 6 bases and 12 bases, there was a span of 12 bases. This CDR3 has 10 amino acids. CDR3 sequence: CSAAEGVQFF. DNA for the CDR3: TGCAGTGCAGCTGAGGGGGTGCAGTTCTTC.

J is TRBJ1-6 and V is TRBV6-5; 7 nucleotides align to TRBD1. The CDR3 consists of 16 residues. After removal of 2 bases from V and 5 bases from J, the junction contained 6 bases not matched to a gene. In germline, CDR1 is MNHEY, CDR2 SVGAGI. CDR3 DNA: TGTGCCAGCAGTTACGCGGGACAGAGCAATAATTCACCCCTCCACTTT. Protein: CASSYAGQSNNSPLHF.

V is TRBV19 and J is TRBJ2-2; the match to TRBD1 covers 7 bases. The CDR3 totals 16 residues. Germline CDR1 LNHDA, CDR2 SQIVND (reference sequence). After removal of 5 bases from V and 6 bases from J, the junction contained 12 bases not matched to a gene. As DNA, the CDR3 is TGTGCCAGTAGTCTACGACAGGGAAGATGGGCCGGGGAGCTGTTTTTT. Its translation: CASSLRQGRWAGELFF.

The chain has TRBV9 and TRBJ2-1; D is ambiguous. Trimming removed 0 bases at V and 7 bases at J, with 11 bases between. Germline V gives CDR1 SGDLS, CDR2 YYNGEE. CDR3 length: 14 amino acids. The CDR3 protein is CASSVATGVNEQFF. The DNA of the CDR3 is TGTGCCAGCAGCGTAGCGACTGGGGTGAATGAGCAGTTCTTC.

Only a few counts were recorded for this clone. V usage is TRBV19 and J usage is TRBJ2-7; the match to TRBD2 covers 7 bases. Trimming cost V 7 bases and J 1 base; bases outside gene matches: 7. Germline-derived CDR1 and CDR2 are LNHDA and SQIVND (reference sequence). This CDR3 spans 14 amino acids. CDR3 nucleotide sequence: TGTGCCAGTACCCCCCGGGGGGAATCCTACGAGCAGTACTTC. Translated, it gives CASTPRGESYEQYF. The variable domain in full, completed from reference TRBV19 and TRBJ2-7, reads DGGITQSPKYLFRKEGQNVTLSCEQNLNHDAMYWYRQDPGQGLRLIYYSQIVNDFQKGDIAEGYSVSREKKESFPLTVTSAQKNPTAFYLCASTPRGESYEQYFGPGTRLTVT.

This clone has a handful of counts. The chain carries TRBV27 and TRBJ1-2, with TRBD1 matching 11 bases. CDR1 is MNHEY, CDR2 SMNVEV, per germline (reference sequence). Trimming cost V 8 bases and J 8 bases; bases outside gene matches: 7. The CDR3 runs to 13 residues. The CDR3 DNA reads as TGTGCCAGCGGACAGGGGGCTTCGCTCGGCTACACCTTC. Translation: CASGQGASLGYTF.

This clone was seen a few times. This chain connects TRBV30 to TRBJ2-1, with D possibly matching TRBD2 (5 bases). The CDR3 loop spans 13 amino acids. The germline V and J ends were trimmed by 1 base and 8 bases, with 12 bases remaining between them. The V gene's germline CDR1 is GTSNPN and CDR2 SVGIG (reference sequence). Here the CDR3 reads CAWSDGSGDEQFF. The DNA for the CDR3 is TGTGCCTGGAGTGATGGGAGCGGAGATGAGCAGTTCTTC.

V gene TRBV27 combines with J gene TRBJ2-6; D gene ambiguous. Trimming cost V 7 bases and J 3 bases, with 7 bases left between them. Germline V CDR1 and CDR2: MNHEY, SMNVEV (reference sequence). The CDR3 runs to 13 residues. The CDR3 loop is CASTLSGANVLTF. CDR3 bases: TGTGCCAGCACCCTAAGTGGGGCCAACGTCCTGACTTTC.

The sample holds one count of this clone. The chain combines TRBV18 with TRBJ1-1; D unresolved. Germline values: CDR1 KGHSH, CDR2 LQKENI. V dropped 1 base and J dropped 4 bases, with 4 bases sitting between them. The CDR3 loop spans 12 amino acids. The CDR3 spells CASSPRVTEAFF. DNA for the CDR3: TGTGCCAGCTCACCACGAGTCACTGAAGCTTTCTTT.

The CDR3 region has the DNA TGTGCCAGCAGTGAATGGGGGGGCGGAGAGGGTTACGAGCAGTACTTC. It codes for CASSEWGGGEGYEQYF. The chain combines TRBV2 with TRBJ2-7, with D possibly TRBD2 on 7 matching bases. This CDR3 spans 16 amino acids. CDR1 and CDR2 from the germline V gene are SNHLY and FYNNEI. V lost 2 bases and J 4 bases, leaving 18 bases between the germline ends.

V and J are TRBV6-1 and TRBJ2-7; a possible D gene is TRBD1 (6 bases). V lost 6 bases and J 2 bases, leaving 14 bases between the germline ends. The CDR3 runs 14 residues. Germline V lookup: CDR1 MNHNS, CDR2 SASEGT. The DNA for the CDR3 is TGTGCCAGCAGGCTGACAGGACCTCCCTACGAGCAGTACTTC. It translates to CASRLTGPPYEQYF.

The chain links TRBV27 to TRBJ1-1; 12 bases map to TRBD1. The J segment lost 10 bases and the V segment lost 5 bases, leaving 5 bases of the junction unmatched. CDR1 is MNHEY and CDR2 is SMNVEV in the germline V gene (reference sequence). The CDR3 consists of 13 residues. CDR3 DNA sequence: TGTGCCAGCAGTGACCGGGACAGGGGGCGAGCTTTCTTT. Translated, it gives CASSDRDRGRAFF.

J is TRBJ1-2 and V is TRBV7-5; the tabulated D call, TRBD1, remains unverified against the DNA. TRBV7-5 is deemed a pseudogene. The length of the CDR3 is 17 residues. The CDR3 bases are TGTGTCAGAAGCTTACCCGGACAGGCCTCTGCTAACTATGGCTACACCTTC. Encoded protein: CVRSLPGQASANYGYTF.

This chain connects TRBV28 to TRBJ2-7; 8 nucleotides line up with TRBD1. This CDR3 comprises 12 residues. From germline, CDR1 is MDHEN and CDR2 SYDVKM. V trimming: 8 bases; J trimming: 3 bases; junction bases outside the gene matches: 3. In DNA, the CDR3 is TGTGCCAGCGGGGGACAGGTCTACGAGCAGTACTTC. Its protein is CASGGQVYEQYF. Based on the CDR3 plus reference TRBV28 and TRBJ2-7, the full variable domain is DVKVTQSSRYLVKRTGEKVFLECVQDMDHENMFWYRQDPGLGLRLIYFSYDVKMKEKGDIPEGYSVSREKKERFSLILESASTNQTSMYLCASGGQVYEQYFGPGTRLTVT.

The chain recombines TRBV19 with TRBJ1-2; possibly TRBD1 for D (6 bases). V lost 8 bases and J lost 4, with 14 bases in between. In germline, CDR1 is LNHDA, CDR2 SQIVND (reference sequence). CDR3 length: 13 residues. DNA for the CDR3: TGTGCCAGTGCGGGGGGCAGGTTCTATGGCTACACCTTC. It encodes CASAGGRFYGYTF.

This clone came up a few times. The chain employs TRBV28 and TRBJ2-7, with TRBD2 identical over 8 bases. The V segment lost 6 bases and the J segment 2 bases; nucleotides outside the gene matches: 12. Per germline, CDR1 MDHEN and CDR2 SYDVKM. This CDR3 has 16 residues. CDR3 nucleotide sequence: TGTGCCAGCAGGCTCGGGGGGGCACGTTCGCCCTACGAGCAGTACTTC. Its translation: CASRLGGARSPYEQYF.

The V gene is TRBV7-8, the J gene TRBJ2-6, with 7 nucleotides matching TRBD1. This CDR3 contains 19 residues. V was pared by 0 bases and J by 0 bases, with 8 bases of the junction left unmatched. Looked up from germline, CDR1 is SGHVS and CDR2 is FQNEAQ. CDR3 region: CASSLARGRGNSGANVLTF. The CDR3 nucleotides read TGTGCCAGCAGCTTAGCTAGGGGCAGGGGGAACTCTGGGGCCAACGTCCTGACTTTC.

This rearrangement joins TRBV4-2 to TRBJ2-1, with TRBD2 matching over 10 bases. Per the germline V gene, CDR1 is LGHNA and CDR2 is YNFKEQ. The CDR3 spans 17 residues. Unmatched junction bases numbered 9, after V lost 1 base and J lost 6 bases. CDR3 in DNA: TGTGCCAGCAGCCAAGCTAGGTCGGGACTAGCGTCCAATGAGCAGTTCTTC. This translates into CASSQARSGLASNEQFF.

This clone was detected only once. The V and J genes are TRBV7-9 and TRBJ2-3, with TRBD1 matching 7 bases. J was trimmed by 5 bases and V by 2 bases; bases with no gene match: 4. The CDR3 length is 14 residues. Germline CDR1 SEHNR, CDR2 FQNEAQ (reference sequence). CDR3 nucleotide sequence: TGTGCCAGCAGCTTACGGGACAGTATAGATACGCAGTATTTT. This gives the protein CASSLRDSIDTQYF.

The chain links TRBV19 to TRBJ1-2; D is undetermined. Germline V gene lookup returns CDR1 LNHDA and CDR2 SQIVND (reference sequence). The CDR3 totals 15 residues. Between the trimmed V and J ends, which lost 3 bases and 0 bases, there was a span of 11 bases. CDR3: CASSIGRTSNYGYTF. Here the CDR3 DNA reads TGTGCCAGTAGTATCGGGCGGACTTCTAACTATGGCTACACCTTC. Looking up the rest from reference TRBV19 and TRBJ1-2 gives the full variable domain: DGGITQSPKYLFRKEGQNVTLSCEQNLNHDAMYWYRQDPGQGLRLIYYSQIVNDFQKGDIAEGYSVSREKKESFPLTVTSAQKNPTAFYLCASSIGRTSNYGYTFGSGTRLTVV.

This clone has a handful of counts. This rearrangement joins TRBV2 to TRBJ1-5; D remains unclear. V lost 4 bases to trimming and J lost 7 bases, with 14 bases between them. CDR1 and CDR2 from the germline V gene are SNHLY and FYNNEI. This CDR3 region has 14 residues. This chain's CDR3 is CASSASRVDQPQHF. The CDR3 DNA reads TGTGCCAGCAGTGCCTCTCGAGTTGACCAGCCCCAGCATTTT.

The rearrangement links TRBV7-7 to TRBJ2-2; tentatively, D is TRBD1 (5 bases). Germline loops: CDR1 SSHAT, CDR2 FNYEAQ (reference sequence). The V end was cut by 5 bases, the J end by 4 bases, with 11 bases between. The length of the CDR3 is 14 residues. CDR3 residues: CASSLDSITGELFF. The CDR3 DNA is TGTGCCAGCAGCCTAGACAGTATCACCGGGGAGCTGTTTTTT.